This passage covers 21 T cell receptor beta chains from one sample sequenced in a study of blood T cell repertoires in COVID-19. Profiling relied on immunoSEQ multiplex PCR, and the TCRdb table lists in-frame clones only, not all of them. This sample has roughly 200,000 clones, with about 88% found just once. The source material was PBMCs or T cells enriched from blood (not recorded which). Source of these receptors: a woman aged 30 to 39 who had recovered from COVID-19.

The rearrangement links TRBV18 to TRBJ2-7; 9 positions match TRBD1. The CDR3 contains 15 residues. With 3 bases clipped from V and 3 bases from J, the junction kept 6 bases outside the gene matches. Germline CDR1 KGHSH, CDR2 LQKENI. CDR3 in DNA: TGTGCCAGCTCACCGGCCGGGACAGGGAACTACGAGCAGTACTTC. Residues: CASSPAGTGNYEQYF.

The chain uses TRBV27 and TRBJ2-1; a weak D match, TRBD1 (6 bases). Deletions cut 3 bases from V and 5 bases from J, with 17 bases between. Germline V gene sequence: CDR1 MNHEY, CDR2 SMNVEV (reference sequence). The CDR3 is 16 amino acids. CDR3 bases: TGTGCCAGCAGTTTGGCAGGGGCCCCACGGAACAATGAGCAGTTCTTC. It encodes CASSLAGAPRNNEQFF.

This chain links TRBV23-1 with TRBJ2-7; 8 bases are a match to TRBD1. Being an ORF, TRBV23-1 has a function that is uncertain. With V trimmed by 6 bases and J by 2 bases, 15 bases remained unmatched. This CDR3 is built from 17 residues. The CDR3 DNA reads as TGCGCCAGCAGCCAAAAATCAAGGACAGGGCGTCCCTACGAGCAGTACTTC. Translation: CASSQKSRTGRPYEQYF.

The chain has TRBV29-1 and TRBJ1-2; TRBD1 matches at 7 bases. This CDR3 has 15 amino acids. V dropped 3 bases and J dropped 4; count of bases not matched to a gene: 11. The germline V gene encodes CDR1 SQVTM and CDR2 ANQGSEA. The CDR3 DNA is TGCAGCGTTGACGTAAGGCTAAACAGGGGCTATGGCTACACCTTC. Residues: CSVDVRLNRGYGYTF.

This clone has at least ten counts. The rearrangement joins TRBV11-2 to TRBJ1-1; D gene uncertain. This CDR3 is 16 amino acids long. Germline V gene data show CDR1 as SGHAT and CDR2 as FQNNGV. V was clipped by 6 bases and J by 1 base, with 18 bases between them. Here the CDR3 DNA reads TGTGCCAGCAGGCATGGACTCTCCCAGACGAACACTGAAGCTTTCTTT. Protein sequence: CASRHGLSQTNTEAFF.

V is TRBV13 and J is TRBJ2-7, with 8 nucleotides matching TRBD2. Losses at the gene ends were 3 bases for V and 3 bases for J; bases not matched to a gene: 7. The CDR3 has 15 amino acids. Per germline, CDR1 PRHDT and CDR2 FYEKMQ (reference sequence). The chain's CDR3 is CASSFRSGGSYEQYF. For the CDR3, the DNA is TGTGCCAGCAGCTTTCGGAGCGGGGGTAGCTACGAGCAGTACTTC.

The chain links TRBV14 to TRBJ2-7, with D tentatively TRBD1 (6 bases). The V end lost 3 bases, the J end lost 6 bases, and 21 bases lay between the germline ends. This CDR3 is 16 amino acids long. CDR1 and CDR2 (germline): SGHDN, FVKESK. CDR3 region: CASSQYTRTAPGEQYF. The CDR3 DNA reads TGTGCCAGCAGCCAGTATACCCGGACAGCTCCTGGCGAGCAGTACTTC.

This clone was observed once. The J gene is TRBJ1-5, the V gene TRBV19; perhaps TRBD1 as D (5 bases). The CDR3 covers 14 residues. CDR1 and CDR2 (germline): LNHDA, SQIVND (reference sequence). Trimming took off 7 bases at V and 3 bases at J, with 13 bases between the two ends. The CDR3 reads CASTSGTANQPQHF. CDR3 nucleotides: TGTGCCAGTACCAGCGGGACGGCCAATCAGCCCCAGCATTTT. Using reference TRBV19 and TRBJ1-5 for the parts outside the CDR3, the full variable domain is DGGITQSPKYLFRKEGQNVTLSCEQNLNHDAMYWYRQDPGQGLRLIYYSQIVNDFQKGDIAEGYSVSREKKESFPLTVTSAQKNPTAFYLCASTSGTANQPQHFGDGTRLSIL.

This clone was seen once. The CDR3 is CAISGDSTNEKLFF. CDR3 bases: TGTGCCATCAGCGGAGACTCAACTAATGAAAAACTGTTTTTT. J is TRBJ1-4 and V is TRBV10-3, with D unresolved. The CDR3 spans 14 residues. CDR1 is ENHRY, CDR2 SYGVKD, per germline. Between the trimmed V and J ends, which lost 6 bases and 0 bases, there was a span of 8 bases.

This clone was seen once. Other nucleotide sequences in the sample specify the same CDR3. The chain carries TRBV7-2 and TRBJ1-5; no clear D. Germline values: CDR1 SGHTA, CDR2 FQGNSA. Between the trimmed V and J ends, which lost 3 bases and 2 bases, there was a span of 5 bases. The CDR3 length is 13 residues. The CDR3 bases are TGTGCCAGCAGCTTGAGGGGCAATCAGCCCCAGCATTTT. This gives the protein CASSLRGNQPQHF. The variable domain in full, completed from reference TRBV7-2 and TRBJ1-5, reads GAGVSQSPSNKVTEKGKDVELRCDPISGHTALYWYRQSLGQGLEFLIYFQGNSAPDKSGLPSDRFSAERTGGSVSTLTIQRTQQEDSAVYLCASSLRGNQPQHFGDGTRLSIL.

The chain has TRBV27 and TRBJ2-3, with a tentative D call TRBD1 (7 bases). The CDR3 runs to 15 residues. V dropped 4 bases and J dropped 6 bases, with 17 bases sitting between them. Germline V gene sequence: CDR1 MNHEY, CDR2 SMNVEV (reference sequence). CDR3 DNA sequence: TGTGCCAGCAGTTCTTCAGGGGGGAGTGCGGATACGCAGTATTTT. Translation gives CASSSSGGSADTQYF.

The chain is built from TRBV25-1 and TRBJ1-3; no clear D gene. The germline CDR1 and CDR2 sequences are MGHDK and SYGVNS. The CDR3 totals 14 residues. Trimming took 4 bases from V and 2 from J, leaving 9 bases between them. As DNA, the CDR3 is TGTGCCAGCAGTGGCCGGGGAGCTGGAAACACCATATATTTT. Translating it yields CASSGRGAGNTIYF.

This chain uses TRBV10-3 with TRBJ1-6; tentative D call: TRBD1 (6 bases). Germline loops: CDR1 ENHRY, CDR2 SYGVKD. Trimming took 0 bases from V and 5 from J, leaving 8 bases between them. The CDR3 runs 15 residues. The CDR3 is CAISESPGDNSPLHF. Here the CDR3 DNA reads TGTGCCATCAGTGAGTCGCCAGGGGATAATTCACCCCTCCACTTT.

This clone showed up just once. Additional DNA sequences in this sample encode the identical CDR3. The chain has TRBV4-3 and TRBJ2-2, with 8 bases lining up with TRBD2. The CDR3 covers 15 residues. Germline V CDR1 and CDR2: LGHNA, YSLEER. Germline trimming cut 0 bases from V and 5 bases from J; bases unmatched to any gene: 2. Written as DNA, the CDR3 is TGCGCCAGCAGCCAAGATCGGGGGGGGACCGGGGAGCTGTTTTTT. It specifies CASSQDRGGTGELFF.

The chain employs TRBV7-9 and TRBJ1-2; TRBD1 agrees at 9 bases. Germline V CDR1 and CDR2: SEHNR, FQNEAQ (reference sequence). The CDR3 length is 16 residues. Trimming cost V 5 bases and J 6 bases; bases outside gene matches: 13. The CDR3 loop reads CASSLGQGRVIDGYTF. In DNA, the CDR3 is TGTGCCAGCAGCCTGGGACAGGGTCGTGTCATAGATGGCTACACCTTC.

The genes are TRBV27 and TRBJ2-7; 7 bases are shared with TRBD1. The V and J ends lost 3 bases and 3 bases, in that order; junction bases with no gene match: 5. Germline CDR1 and CDR2: MNHEY and SMNVEV (reference sequence). This CDR3 contains 14 residues. CDR3 amino acids: CASSLWTGSYEQYF. The CDR3 DNA is TGTGCCAGCAGTTTGTGGACAGGTAGCTACGAGCAGTACTTC.

The chain has TRBV7-2 and TRBJ2-7; the D gene is possibly TRBD1 (6 bases). Looked up from germline, CDR1 is SGHTA and CDR2 is FQGNSA. The CDR3 is made up of 14 amino acids. The V end was cut by 4 bases, the J end by 5 bases, with 15 bases between. The CDR3 nucleotides read TGTGCCAGCAGCTCGGACAGATCCTCTGACGAGCAGTACTTC. It encodes CASSSDRSSDEQYF.

The J gene is TRBJ1-2, the V gene TRBV6-5; tentatively, D is TRBD1 (5 bases). The V gene lost 2 bases and the J gene lost 0 bases, with 7 bases spanning the gap. Germline V gene lookup returns CDR1 MNHEY and CDR2 SVGAGI. The CDR3 extends over 14 amino acids. In DNA form, the CDR3 reads TGTGCCAGCAGTTACGGGGCAGCTAACTATGGCTACACCTTC. Translation gives CASSYGAANYGYTF.

This chain uses TRBV24-1 with TRBJ1-5, with TRBD1 as a possible D gene (6 bases). In germline, CDR1 is KGHDR, CDR2 SFDVKD. This CDR3 contains 15 residues. The V end was cut by 4 bases, the J end by 5 bases, with 14 bases between. CDR3 DNA: TGTGCCACCAGTGACCTAACAGGGAGGGATCAGCCCCAGCATTTT. This sequence encodes CATSDLTGRDQPQHF.

The rearrangement joins TRBV12-3 or TRBV12-4 to TRBJ2-7; 8 nucleotides match TRBD1. With 5 bases clipped from V and 2 bases from J, the junction kept 2 bases outside the gene matches. This CDR3 spans 13 amino acids. Written as DNA, the CDR3 is TGTGCCAGCAGTGTACAGGGGGCCTACGAGCAGTACTTC. Its translation: CASSVQGAYEQYF.

V is TRBV6-2 or TRBV6-3 and J is TRBJ2-3; TRBD2 matches at 8 bases. Germline-derived CDR1 and CDR2 are MNHEY and SVGEGT. The CDR3 runs to 17 residues. Trimming cost V 2 bases and J 3 bases; bases outside gene matches: 10. CDR3 loop: CASSYRPRRGETDTQYF. As DNA, the CDR3 is TGTGCCAGCAGTTACCGACCCCGGCGGGGGGAAACAGATACGCAGTATTTT.